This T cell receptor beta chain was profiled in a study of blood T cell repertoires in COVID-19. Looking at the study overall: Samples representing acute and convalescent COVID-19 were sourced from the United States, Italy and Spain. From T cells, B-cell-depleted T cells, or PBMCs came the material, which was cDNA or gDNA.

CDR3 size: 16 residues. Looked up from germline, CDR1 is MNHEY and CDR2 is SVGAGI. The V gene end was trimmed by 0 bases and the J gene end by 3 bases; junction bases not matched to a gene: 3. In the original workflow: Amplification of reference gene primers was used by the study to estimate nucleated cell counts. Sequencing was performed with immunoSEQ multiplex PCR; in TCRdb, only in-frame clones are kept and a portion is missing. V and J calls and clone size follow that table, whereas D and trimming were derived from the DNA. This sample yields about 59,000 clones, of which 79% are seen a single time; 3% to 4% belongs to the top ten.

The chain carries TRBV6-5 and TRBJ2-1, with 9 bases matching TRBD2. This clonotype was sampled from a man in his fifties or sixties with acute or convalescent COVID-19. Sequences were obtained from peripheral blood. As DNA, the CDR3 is TGTGCCAGCAGTTACTCGAGCGGGAGGTTCTACAATGAGCAGTTCTTC. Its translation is CASSYSSGRFYNEQFF.